This T cell receptor beta chain is from a study of early T cells in non-severe SARS-CoV-2 infection. Study information: Sequencing input comprised bulk RNA from unsorted whole blood; chain pairing was not available. Findings and limits, study-wide: Reliance on VDJdb matching favored anti-spike CD8 responses; private and CD4 specificities were missed.

Notes on this clonotype: What it binds is unknown.

The germline gives CDR1 SGHRS, CDR2 YFSETQ. V shed 4 bases and J 9 bases; nucleotides not matched to a gene: 11. CDR3 length equals 15 residues. Researchers tagged individual cDNA molecules with unique molecular identifiers. Each CDR3 protein is one row after TCRdb ran MiXCR on the 5' RACE reads. This sample has under 35,000 distinct CDR3 sequences, with 5% to 5.5% found just once. Source material: whole blood. The V gene is TRBV5-1, the J gene TRBJ2-1; 9 bases match TRBD1. This receptor was identified in an adult who was a healthcare worker with PCR-confirmed SARS-CoV-2 infection or an uninfected control (not recorded which). The CDR3 loop is CASSPGTGFFGEQFF. CDR3 nucleotide sequence: TGCGCCAGCAGCCCAGGGACAGGGTTCTTCGGTGAGCAGTTCTTC.